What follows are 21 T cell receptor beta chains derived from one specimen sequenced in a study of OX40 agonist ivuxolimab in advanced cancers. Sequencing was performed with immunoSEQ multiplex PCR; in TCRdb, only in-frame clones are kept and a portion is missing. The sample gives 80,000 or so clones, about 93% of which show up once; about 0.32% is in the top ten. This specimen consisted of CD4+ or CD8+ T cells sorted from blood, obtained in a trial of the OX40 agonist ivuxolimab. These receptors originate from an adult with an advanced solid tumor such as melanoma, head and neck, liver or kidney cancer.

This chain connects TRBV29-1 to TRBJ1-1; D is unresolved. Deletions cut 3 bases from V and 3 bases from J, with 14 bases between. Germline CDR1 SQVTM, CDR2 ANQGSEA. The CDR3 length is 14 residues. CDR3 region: CSVDGLTEDTEAFF. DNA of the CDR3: TGCAGCGTTGACGGTCTTACGGAGGACACTGAAGCTTTCTTT.

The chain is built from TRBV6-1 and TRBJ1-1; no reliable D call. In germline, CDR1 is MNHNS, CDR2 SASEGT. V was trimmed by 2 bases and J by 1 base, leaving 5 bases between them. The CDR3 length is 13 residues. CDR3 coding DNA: TGTGCCAGCAGTGAACGAAGGAACACTGAAGCTTTCTTT. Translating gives CASSERRNTEAFF.

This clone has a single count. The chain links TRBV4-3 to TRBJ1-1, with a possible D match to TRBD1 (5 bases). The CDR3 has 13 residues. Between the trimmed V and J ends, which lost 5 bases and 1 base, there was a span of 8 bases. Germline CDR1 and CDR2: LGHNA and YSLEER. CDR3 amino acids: CASSTDRNTEAFF. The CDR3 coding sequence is TGCGCCAGCAGCACCGACAGGAACACTGAAGCTTTCTTT.

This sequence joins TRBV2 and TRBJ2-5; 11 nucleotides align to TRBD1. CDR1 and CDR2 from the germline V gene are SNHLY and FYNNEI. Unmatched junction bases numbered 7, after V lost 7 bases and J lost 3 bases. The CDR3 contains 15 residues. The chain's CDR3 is CASNMDRGREETQYF. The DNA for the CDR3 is TGTGCCAGCAATATGGACAGGGGGCGCGAAGAGACCCAGTACTTC.

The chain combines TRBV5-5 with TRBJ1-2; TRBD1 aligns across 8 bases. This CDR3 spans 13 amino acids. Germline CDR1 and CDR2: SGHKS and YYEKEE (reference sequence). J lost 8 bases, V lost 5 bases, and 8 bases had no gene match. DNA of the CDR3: TGTGCCAGCAGTTCGGACAGGGCGGGAGGCTACACCTTC. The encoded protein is CASSSDRAGGYTF.

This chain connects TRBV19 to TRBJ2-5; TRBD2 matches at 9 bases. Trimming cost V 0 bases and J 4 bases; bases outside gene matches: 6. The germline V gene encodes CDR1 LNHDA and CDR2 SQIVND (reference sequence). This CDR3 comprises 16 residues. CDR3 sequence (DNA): TGTGCCAGTAGTATAGATGTTAGCGGGAGCTCAGAGACCCAGTACTTC. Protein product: CASSIDVSGSSETQYF.

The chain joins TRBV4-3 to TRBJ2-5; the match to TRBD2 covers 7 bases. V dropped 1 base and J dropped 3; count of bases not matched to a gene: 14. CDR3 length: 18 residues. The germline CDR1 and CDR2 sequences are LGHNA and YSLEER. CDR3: CASSQALIWGEGKETQYF. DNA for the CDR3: TGCGCCAGCAGCCAAGCCCTCATCTGGGGGGAGGGAAAAGAGACCCAGTACTTC.

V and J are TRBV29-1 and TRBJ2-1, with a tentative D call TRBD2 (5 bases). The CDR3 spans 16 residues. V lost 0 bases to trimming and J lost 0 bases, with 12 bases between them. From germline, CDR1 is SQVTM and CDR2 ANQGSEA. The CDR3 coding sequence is TGCAGCGTTGAAGATGGGAGCGGCTACTCCTACAATGAGCAGTTCTTC. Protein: CSVEDGSGYSYNEQFF.

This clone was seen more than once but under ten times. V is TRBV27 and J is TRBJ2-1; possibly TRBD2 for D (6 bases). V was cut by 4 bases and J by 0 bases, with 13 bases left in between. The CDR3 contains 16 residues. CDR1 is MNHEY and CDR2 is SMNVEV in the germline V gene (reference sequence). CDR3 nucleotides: TGTGCCAGCAGTTCAACCCTAGCGTTCTCCTACAATGAGCAGTTCTTC. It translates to CASSSTLAFSYNEQFF.

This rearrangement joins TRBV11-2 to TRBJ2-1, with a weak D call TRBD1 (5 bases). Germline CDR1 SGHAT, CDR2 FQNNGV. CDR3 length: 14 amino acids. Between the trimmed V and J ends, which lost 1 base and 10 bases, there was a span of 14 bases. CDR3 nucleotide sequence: TGTGCCAGCAGCTTAGCTCCAGGGATGAGGGAGCAGTTCTTC. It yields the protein CASSLAPGMREQFF.

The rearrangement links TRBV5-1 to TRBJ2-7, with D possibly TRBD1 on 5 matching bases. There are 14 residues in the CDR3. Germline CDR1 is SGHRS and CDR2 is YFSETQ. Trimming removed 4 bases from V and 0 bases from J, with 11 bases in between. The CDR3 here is CASSRGQSSYEQYF. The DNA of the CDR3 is TGCGCCAGCAGCCGTGGACAAAGCTCCTACGAGCAGTACTTC.

CDR3 in DNA: TGTGCCAGCAGCCCGGGGGGGACAGGGGGTATATCGGACATATATTTT. As protein: CASSPGGTGGISDIYF. The chain recombines TRBV28 with TRBJ1-3, with 11 bases identical to TRBD1. From germline, CDR1 is MDHEN and CDR2 SYDVKM. The CDR3 has 16 amino acids. V lost 6 bases to trimming and J lost 12 bases; unmatched junction nucleotides: 16.

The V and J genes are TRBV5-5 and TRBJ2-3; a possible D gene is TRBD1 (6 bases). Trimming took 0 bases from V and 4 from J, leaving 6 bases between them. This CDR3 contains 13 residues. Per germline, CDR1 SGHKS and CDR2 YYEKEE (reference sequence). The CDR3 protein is CASSLEGADTQYF. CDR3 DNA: TGTGCCAGCAGCTTGGAGGGGGCAGATACGCAGTATTTT.

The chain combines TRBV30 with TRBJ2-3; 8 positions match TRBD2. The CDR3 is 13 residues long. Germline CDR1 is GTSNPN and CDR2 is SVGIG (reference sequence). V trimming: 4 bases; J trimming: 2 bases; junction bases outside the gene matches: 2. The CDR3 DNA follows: TGTGCCTGGACGGGAGGGAACACAGATACGCAGTATTTT. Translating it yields CAWTGGNTDTQYF.

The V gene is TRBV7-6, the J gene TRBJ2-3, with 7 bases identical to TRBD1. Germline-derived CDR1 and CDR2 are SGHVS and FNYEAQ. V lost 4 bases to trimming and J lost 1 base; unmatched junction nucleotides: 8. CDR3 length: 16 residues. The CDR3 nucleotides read TGTGCCAGCAGCTGGGGGACAGCAGAGCGCACAGATACGCAGTATTTT. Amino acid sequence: CASSWGTAERTDTQYF.

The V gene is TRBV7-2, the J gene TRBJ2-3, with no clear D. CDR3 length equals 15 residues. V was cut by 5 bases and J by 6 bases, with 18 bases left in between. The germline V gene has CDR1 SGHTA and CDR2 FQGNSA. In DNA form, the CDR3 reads TGTGCCAGCAGCCTAACCTATTCCCCGTCCGATACGCAGTATTTT. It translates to CASSLTYSPSDTQYF.

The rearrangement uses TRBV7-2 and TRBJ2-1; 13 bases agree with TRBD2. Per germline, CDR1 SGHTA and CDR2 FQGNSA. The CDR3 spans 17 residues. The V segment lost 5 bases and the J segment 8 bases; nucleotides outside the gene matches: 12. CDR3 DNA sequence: TGTGCCAGCAGCCCAAGACTAGCGGGGGGTAGGTACGATGAGCAGTTCTTC. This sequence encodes CASSPRLAGGRYDEQFF. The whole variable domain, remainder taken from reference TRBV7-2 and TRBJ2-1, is GAGVSQSPSNKVTEKGKDVELRCDPISGHTALYWYRQSLGQGLEFLIYFQGNSAPDKSGLPSDRFSAERTGGSVSTLTIQRTQQEDSAVYLCASSPRLAGGRYDEQFFGPGTRLTVL.

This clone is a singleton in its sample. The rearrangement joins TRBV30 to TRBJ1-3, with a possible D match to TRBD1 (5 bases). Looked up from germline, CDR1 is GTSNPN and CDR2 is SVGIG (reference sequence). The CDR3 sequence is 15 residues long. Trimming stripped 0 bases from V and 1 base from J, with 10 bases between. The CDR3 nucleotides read TGTGCCTGGAGTGTATTCCGGGGGTCTGGAAACACCATATATTTT. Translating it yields CAWSVFRGSGNTIYF.

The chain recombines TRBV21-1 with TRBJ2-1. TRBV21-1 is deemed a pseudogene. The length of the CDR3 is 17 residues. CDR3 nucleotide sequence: TGTGCCAGCAGTGACCTTTTGCTGAGTACGGCTTACAATGAGCAGTTCTTC. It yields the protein CASSDLLLSTAYNEQFF.

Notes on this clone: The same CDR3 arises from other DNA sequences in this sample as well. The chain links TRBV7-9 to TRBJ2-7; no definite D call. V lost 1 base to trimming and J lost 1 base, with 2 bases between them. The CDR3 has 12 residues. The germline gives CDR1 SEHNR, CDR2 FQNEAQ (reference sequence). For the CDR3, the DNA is TGTGCCAGCAGCTTAGTTTCCTACGAGCAGTACTTC. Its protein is CASSLVSYEQYF.

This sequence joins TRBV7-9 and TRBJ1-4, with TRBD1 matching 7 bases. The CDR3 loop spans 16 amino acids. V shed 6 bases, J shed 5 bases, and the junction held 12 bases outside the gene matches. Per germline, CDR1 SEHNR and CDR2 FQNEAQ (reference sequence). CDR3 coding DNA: TGTGCCAGCAGTCCCGGGCCGGGACAGCTGAATGAAAAACTGTTTTTT. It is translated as CASSPGPGQLNEKLFF.